This note documents a single T cell receptor (beta chain) sequence. Its antigen is unknown. This CDR3 comprises 18 residues. V lost 0 bases to trimming and J lost 0 bases; unmatched junction nucleotides: 8. Per the germline V gene, CDR1 is LGHNA and CDR2 is YNFKEQ. A J-beta primer mix and a sample-barcoded 5' primer were used in a second PCR of roughly 6 to 11 cycles. Researchers report that a template-switch adaptor with 12 random nucleotides tagged each cDNA molecule. Samples each returned at least 2.5 million CDR3-containing paired-end reads. TCRdb redid the calling of the 5' RACE reads with MiXCR, one entry per CDR3 protein. The repertoire consists of roughly 720,000 distinct CDR3 sequences, with roughly 50% occurring once and the leading ten covering roughly two fifths. The data were taken from a study of blood T cells in healthy people across ages. Broader study findings: Calculation of diversity from one million T cells yielded estimates considered to be underestimates.

The chain uses TRBV4-2 and TRBJ2-3, with 8 bases matching TRBD2. This clonotype originated in a man aged 80 or over in good health. Material for sequencing was blood. CDR3 in DNA: TGTGCCAGCAGCCAAGAAAGCCGGCTAGCGGGTAGCACAGATACGCAGTATTTT. It codes for CASSQESRLAGSTDTQYF.